A single sample is the source of the 12 T cell receptor beta chains below, sequenced in a study of T cell changes during pregnancy in multiple sclerosis. Only in-frame clones appear in the TCRdb table, and some are missing; sequencing was by immunoSEQ multiplex PCR. In the table there are 45,000 to 55,000 clones, more than 85% of which are singletons. Sequenced material: peripheral blood, taken after pregnancy. The receptors stem from a female donor with multiple sclerosis, enrolled in a pregnancy study.

The DNA for the CDR3 is TGTGCCAGCAGCTTTCGGACAGGCACCCTCCTCTATGGCTACACCTTC. Translating it yields CASSFRTGTLLYGYTF. The chain uses TRBV5-8 and TRBJ1-2; TRBD1 agrees at 7 bases. Germline assignment: CDR1 SGHTS and CDR2 YDEGEE. The length of the CDR3 is 16 residues. V shed 2 bases, J shed 4 bases, and the junction held 11 bases outside the gene matches. Complete variable domain (other parts from reference TRBV5-8 and TRBJ1-2): EAGVTQSPTHLIKTRGQQATLRCSPISGHTSVYWYQQALGLGLQFLLWYDEGEERNRGNFPPRFSGRQFPNYSSELNVNALELEDSALYLCASSFRTGTLLYGYTFGSGTRLTVV.

Points on this clone: This CDR3 is also generated by other DNA sequences in the sample. The V gene is TRBV29-1, the J gene TRBJ1-1; the D gene is possibly TRBD1 (6 bases). The germline gives CDR1 SQVTM, CDR2 ANQGSEA. This CDR3 region has 11 residues. V was clipped by 3 bases and J by 6 bases, with 8 bases between them. Here the CDR3 reads CSVEGAAEAFF. CDR3 DNA sequence: TGCAGCGTTGAGGGGGCCGCTGAAGCTTTCTTT. Full variable domain (missing parts from reference TRBV29-1 and TRBJ1-1): SAVISQKPSRDICQRGTSLTIQCQVDSQVTMMFWYRQQPGQSLTLIATANQGSEATYESGFVIDKFPISRPNLTFSTLTVSNMSPEDSSIYLCSVEGAAEAFFGQGTRLTVV.

The chain recombines TRBV5-4 with TRBJ2-3, with 7 positions matching TRBD1. The CDR3 is 15 residues long. Per the germline V gene, CDR1 is SGHNT and CDR2 is YYREEE (reference sequence). Trimming cost V 4 bases and J 1 base; bases outside gene matches: 6. CDR3 residues: CASSPPGQRTDTQYF. The DNA for the CDR3 is TGTGCCAGCAGCCCACCGGGACAGCGCACAGATACGCAGTATTTT. Full variable domain (rest looked up from reference TRBV5-4 and TRBJ2-3): ETGVTQSPTHLIKTRGQQVTLRCSSQSGHNTVSWYQQALGQGPQFIFQYYREEENGRGNFPPRFSGLQFPNYSSELNVNALELDDSALYLCASSPPGQRTDTQYFGPGTRLTVL.

The V call is TRBV18, the J call TRBJ2-1; possible D gene TRBD1, 6 bases. Between the trimmed V and J ends, which lost 5 bases and 4 bases, there was a span of 15 bases. This CDR3 contains 15 residues. Germline CDR1 is KGHSH and CDR2 is LQKENI. The CDR3 spells CASSRLTTGYNEQFF. The CDR3 DNA is TGTGCCAGCTCAAGGTTGACGACAGGTTACAATGAGCAGTTCTTC.

The chain carries TRBV7-2 and TRBJ2-1; D remains ambiguous. V was cut by 1 base and J by 7 bases, with 5 bases left in between. CDR1 and CDR2 from the germline V gene are SGHTA and FQGNSA. CDR3 length: 12 residues. The CDR3: CASSLERNEQFF. The CDR3 nucleotides are TGTGCCAGCAGCTTAGAGCGAAATGAGCAGTTCTTC.

The chain couples TRBV18 to TRBJ2-3; TRBD2 matches 10 bases. This CDR3 has 16 residues. Per the germline V gene, CDR1 is KGHSH and CDR2 is LQKENI. The trim removed 4 bases at V and 0 bases at J, leaving 4 bases unmatched. CDR3 nucleotides: TGTGCCAGCTCACTCCTAGCGGGAGCGAGCACAGATACGCAGTATTTT. This sequence encodes CASSLLAGASTDTQYF.

J is TRBJ1-6 and V is TRBV7-9; 7 nucleotides line up with TRBD1. V shed 5 bases, J shed 10 bases, and the junction held 8 bases outside the gene matches. CDR3 length: 14 amino acids. Germline loops: CDR1 SEHNR, CDR2 FQNEAQ (reference sequence). The CDR3 region has the DNA TGTGCCAGCAGCCTTATAGGGGGCGGCTCACCCCTCCACTTT. Protein sequence: CASSLIGGGSPLHF.

J is TRBJ1-6 and V is TRBV7-9, with TRBD1 identical over 7 bases. CDR3 size: 19 residues. The germline V gene has CDR1 SEHNR and CDR2 FQNEAQ (reference sequence). J was trimmed by 0 bases and V by 4 bases; bases with no gene match: 12. In DNA, the CDR3 is TGTGCCAGCAGCTATACAGTAGGGACAGTTAGCTCCTATAATTCACCCCTCCACTTT. Its protein product is CASSYTVGTVSSYNSPLHF.

By sample share, this clone is medium-sized. The chain links TRBV6-6 to TRBJ2-4; TRBD1 might be the D (5 bases). This CDR3 is built from 14 residues. Trimming removed 3 bases from V and 8 bases from J, with 14 bases in between. The V gene's germline CDR1 is MNHNY and CDR2 SVGAGI (reference sequence). The CDR3 nucleotides are TGTGCCAGCAGTTATGACAGCTTTGGGGACATTCAGTACTTC. Protein sequence: CASSYDSFGDIQYF.

The chain combines TRBV21-1 with TRBJ1-1. TRBV21-1 is an annotated pseudogene. The CDR3 spans 12 residues. The CDR3 nucleotides read TGTGCCAGCAGCCTCCCGGGAGGCGGGGCTTTCTTT. Encoded protein: CASSLPGGGAFF.

This chain links TRBV5-1 with TRBJ2-5, with 7 positions matching TRBD1. This CDR3 has 15 amino acids. CDR1 and CDR2 from the germline V gene are SGHRS and YFSETQ. V was pared by 0 bases and J by 4 bases, with 6 bases of the junction left unmatched. The CDR3 here is CASSLDVTGRETQYF. Written as DNA, the CDR3 is TGCGCCAGCAGCTTGGACGTGACAGGGCGAGAGACCCAGTACTTC.

J is TRBJ2-1 and V is TRBV30, with 12 bases fitting TRBD2. CDR3 size: 17 residues. With 0 bases clipped from V and 7 bases from J, the junction kept 10 bases outside the gene matches. The germline gives CDR1 GTSNPN, CDR2 SVGIG (reference sequence). The CDR3 sequence: CAWSVGLAGGPWNEQFF. In nucleotides, the CDR3 is TGTGCCTGGAGTGTAGGGCTAGCGGGGGGGCCGTGGAATGAGCAGTTCTTC.